The source of this T cell receptor beta chain is a study of cytomegalovirus exposure and HLA in healthy donors (dated by TCRdb to about 2017). Concerning the study at large: An earlier analysis of more than 550 of the donors reported 276 Gb of sequence data and 117 million unique TCR beta sequences obtained from around 190 million T cells. In addition to the first cohort of around 670 subjects, a separate validation cohort of approximately 130 different subjects was used. Approximately 310 gigabases of sequencing data and tens of millions of unique TCR sequences were included in an early release covering several hundred HLA-typed donors. Genome-wide SNP genotypes for about 65% of the roughly 670 donors were used in a later genetic analysis, which treated that subset as a discovery cohort. Both class I and class II loci were covered by HLA typing, at four-digit resolution. An earlier analysis of 500 to 750 of the donors applied high-throughput TCR beta sequencing to assess whether each TCR beta V gene segment acted as functional or pseudogenic. Using immunosequencing, the study profiled T cell repertoires from 550 to 750 subjects and related those repertoires to cytomegalovirus serostatus. To study patterns of TCR occurrence, a later analysis re-analyzed previously published TCR beta repertoires from under 750 donors and added high-resolution HLA genotyping. Rather than drawing on any new phenotypic data, the later analysis identified candidate immune exposures from TCR beta sequences and the way those sequences occurred across donors. Donor age, sex, ethnicity and CMV serostatus were collected together with the repertoire data. Every repertoire in the discovery cohort had been generated on one and the same sequencing platform. Among the approximately 420 genotyped donors, approximately 77% belonged to the genetic ancestry cluster associated with self-reported Caucasian donors. The number of typed donors differed by locus: about 629-630 for A, B, C, DRB1 and DQB1; approximately 520 for DQA1; 606 for DPA1; and some 430 for DPB1. The study was designed to test whether signatures of past pathogen exposure could be identified by cataloging public T cell receptors. About 5 DR-DQ haplotypes were handled as single units for association and clustering, since linkage in the cohort was strong. Among under 450 genotyped donors of the cohort, an average of approximately 240,000 unique TCR beta nucleotide sequences were sequenced per donor, roughly 20% of them non-productive. High-throughput TCR immunosequencing, statistical association of individual TCRs with disease status, and machine learning were combined to predict cytomegalovirus infection status. Overall study results and their limits: In a later genetic analysis, a missense DCLRE1C variant was associated with V-gene and J-gene trimming of TCR beta chains, and the association was replicated in an independent cohort. Presence/absence analyses assumed roughly uniform sequencing depth across donors, an assumption that may not hold. While some public TCRs were present in many individuals, most TCR sequences turned up only very rarely across donors. The classifier was reported to diagnose cytomegalovirus status with high specificity and sensitivity in both the original and validation cohorts. Specific HLA alleles were associated with 15,000 to 20,000 TCR beta sequences at a false discovery rate of 0.05 in a later analysis. Strong co-occurrence of HLA alleles, especially DR and DQ, made assigning TCR associations to individual alleles difficult. Some IMGT-functional V segments, including TRBV6-2 and TRBV6-3, could not be told apart with the 87-base-pair reads, so those segments were excluded. Broadly in line with IMGT annotations, most TCR beta V segments showed up in productive rearrangements about 87% or about 30% of the time in an earlier analysis of a few hundred of the donors. A further reported finding was that TCR beta sequences accurately predicted the HLA-A and HLA-B alleles for most subjects in the first cohort. The study gave a list of 150 to 200 TCR beta chains associated with cytomegalovirus. The earlier analysis of about 600 of the donors excluded around 17 rarely observed V segments, including chromosome 9 orphons, because counts were too low. A later analysis found that TCR association rates varied across HLA loci, with DRB1 alleles showing the most associated TCRs and HLA-C alleles the fewest. Correlated functional status among segregating V segments might be attributable to linkage disequilibrium, but an unknown experimental factor could not be ruled out. Three of the identified cytomegalovirus-associated TCR beta chains were confirmed in vitro to be specific for cytomegalovirus antigens. Because some donors lacked HLA typing at each locus, the association tests relied only on the typed subset. The cohort was sequenced for TCR beta chains only, and without alpha or paired-chain data the features that could be detected were limited. A later analysis found that HLA-associated TCR beta chains were more clonally expanded and had lower generation probabilities than equally common non-associated chains. According to a later analysis, parvovirus B19, influenza, CMV and Epstein-Barr virus appeared linked to several top co-occurrence clusters. For the cohort, immune exposure information was limited to CMV serostatus. A cluster of highly shared sequence variants was judged likely to be a technical artifact of the sequencing pipeline. The authors suggested that the approach could potentially be extended to other disease states and immunological phenotypes. According to a later genetic analysis, donors in an Asian-associated ancestry cluster had fewer N-insertions in productive TCRs than the approximately 650-donor mean. According to a later analysis, most CMV-associated TCR beta chains appeared to be HLA-restricted, and the HLA associations seemed to be driven largely by CMV exposure.

In total, around 600 healthy bone marrow donors made up the cohort. At the time of sampling, every cohort member was nominally healthy, though immune exposures that went unrecorded were likely present. The donor was CMV seronegative and belonged to the group of over 300 seronegative cohort members. Each donor provided a peripheral blood sample, and peripheral blood mononuclear cells were used for TCR beta sequencing. Genomic DNA extraction from the blood cell samples was performed with the Qiagen DNeasy Blood Extraction Kit. As for this clone: The antigen it binds to is not known. It has no much larger one-base neighbor in the sample; base qualities were not kept.

Libraries came from the immunoSEQ multiplex PCR assay. A mixture of 60 forward primers for TCR Vbeta segments and 13 reverse primers for TCR Jbeta segments was used in the multiplex PCR. A multiplex PCR assay on genomic DNA amplified the CDR3 region of rearranged TCR beta genes. The Illumina HiSeq System was used to sequence the amplified TCR beta libraries as 87-base-pair reads. Concerning the study's data processing: In a later analysis, tens of millions of unique TCR beta chains were counted across the approximately 640 repertoires, and roughly 11 million of these chains were shared by at least two donors. Raw reads were error-corrected and collapsed into unique sequences with a nearest-neighbor algorithm that merged closely related sequences to remove PCR and sequencing errors. To assign V, D and J gene segments, CDR3 sequences were aligned to IMGT reference sequences. For a sequence to be retained, at least a six-nucleotide match to both a V gene segment and a J gene segment was required. Rearrangements were classified as productive when the CDR3 lacked stop codons and remained in frame with V and J, and all other rearrangements were classified as non-productive. CDR3 was defined according to IMGT convention as the region running from the second conserved V-encoded cysteine to the conserved J-encoded phenylalanine. Sequences without an unambiguous match to a single V gene segment were excluded from the earlier analysis of 587 of the donors. In an earlier analysis of 587 of the donors, a V segment was called functional when productive rearrangements were above 56.7%, and segregating when the standard deviation between donors exceeded 5%. A statistical classification framework was developed to diagnose cytomegalovirus status using the catalog of TCR beta chain sequences. A later analysis assigned V and J genes by comparing TCR nucleotide sequences with IMGT/GENE-DB human TR gene sequences. A later analysis assigned CDR3 sequences and most-parsimonious VDJ recombination scenarios with the TCRdist pipeline. In a later analysis, each TCR beta chain was defined by its CDR3 amino acid sequence together with its V-gene family, and reads without a unique V-gene family were excluded. A later analysis removed 550 to 650 highly shared, low-generation-probability nucleotide sequences to deal with suspected cross-contamination and a sequencing artifact. In a later analysis, a clonal expansion index for each public chain was calculated from normalized within-repertoire ranks of inferred template counts. Generation probabilities in a later analysis came from a VDJ recombination model fitted to out-of-frame rearrangements, and those results were checked against IGoR. A later analysis scored TCR-TCR, TCR-HLA and TCR-CMV co-occurrence with hypergeometric tests, applying a repertoire-size bias correction to TCR pairs. To estimate false discovery rates, a later analysis permuted the HLA or CMV assignments 20 times. In a later analysis, co-occurring TCRs were grouped using DBSCAN, with TCRdist sequence similarity added in when clustering inside HLA-allele-positive subsets. Co-occurrence clustering excluded repertoires with fewer than 30,000 or more than 120,000 public chains, plus five with anomalous nucleotide sharing. Imported from immuneACCESS, the table was reduced by TCRdb to in-frame sequences with V and J called. These copies leave out some clones; in studies compared against another copy, an unresolved V gene accounts for under half, and the cause of the remainder is not known. Clone size and the V and J calls come from that table; the DNA yielded D and trimming. The sample profile shows about 100,000 clones; around 82% of them were found once. The leading ten clones occupy 0.7% to 0.85% of the sample.

The CDR3 holds 11 amino acids from the cysteine to the phenylalanine. Of all the DNA, just the CDR3 is kept, 33 bases in frame from base 1. According to the germline V gene (reference sequence), CDR1 reads MNHEY and CDR2 reads SMNVEV. V loses 6 bases of germline sequence and J loses 6 bases, and the interval between the two ends is 9 bases. The rearranged chain carries TRBV27 and TRBJ2-7; the D gene is possibly TRBD1, with 6 bases matching. The sequenced sample consisted of PBMCs. This TCR derives from an older woman in good health and CMV-seronegative. The CDR3 loop reads CASSRGREQYF. The DNA is as follows: TGTGCCAGCAGCAGGGGACGCGAGCAGTACTTC.